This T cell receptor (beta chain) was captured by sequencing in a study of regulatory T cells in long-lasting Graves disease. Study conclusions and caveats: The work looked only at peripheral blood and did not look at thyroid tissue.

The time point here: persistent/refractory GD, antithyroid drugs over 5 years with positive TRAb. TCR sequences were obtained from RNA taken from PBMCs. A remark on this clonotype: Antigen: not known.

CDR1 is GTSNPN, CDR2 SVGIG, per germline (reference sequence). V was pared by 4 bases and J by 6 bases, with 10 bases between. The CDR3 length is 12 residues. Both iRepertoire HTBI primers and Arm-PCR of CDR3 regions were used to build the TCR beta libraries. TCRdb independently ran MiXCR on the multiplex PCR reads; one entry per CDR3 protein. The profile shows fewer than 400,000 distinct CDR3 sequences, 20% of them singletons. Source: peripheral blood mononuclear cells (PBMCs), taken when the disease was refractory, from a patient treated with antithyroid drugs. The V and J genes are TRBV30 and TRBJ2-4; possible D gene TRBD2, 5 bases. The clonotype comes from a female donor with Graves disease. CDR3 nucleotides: TGTGCCTGGACTAGCCCCATAAACATTCAGTACTTC. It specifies CAWTSPINIQYF.